This passage covers 21 T cell receptor beta chains from one sample sequenced in a study of cytomegalovirus exposure and HLA in healthy donors. PCR primers comprised 60 Vbeta and 13 Jbeta primers. Produced via immunoSEQ multiplex PCR; TCRdb's table is partial and in-frame only. The data contain under 250,000 clones, 78% of them singletons. The sample comprised PBMCs. The receptors come from a male donor in good health and CMV-seronegative.

The V gene is TRBV28, the J gene TRBJ2-1; D possibly corresponds to TRBD1 (6 bases). Trimming shortened V by 6 bases and J by 12 bases, and 24 bases separated the two germline ends. This CDR3 spans 15 amino acids. Looked up from germline, CDR1 is MDHEN and CDR2 is SYDVKM. CDR3 coding DNA: TGTGCCAGCAGCGTAGGGGGTCTCGTTTCCCTGGGGCAGTTCTTC. Its translation is CASSVGGLVSLGQFF. Using reference TRBV28 and TRBJ2-1 for the parts outside the CDR3, the full variable domain is DVKVTQSSRYLVKRTGEKVFLECVQDMDHENMFWYRQDPGLGLRLIYFSYDVKMKEKGDIPEGYSVSREKKERFSLILESASTNQTSMYLCASSVGGLVSLGQFFGPGTRLTVL.

The genes are TRBV5-4 and TRBJ2-7; 10 bases fit TRBD2. The CDR3 extends over 18 amino acids. Germline CDR1 and CDR2: SGHNT and YYREEE (reference sequence). The V gene end was trimmed by 0 bases and the J gene end by 6 bases; junction bases not matched to a gene: 15. Written as DNA, the CDR3 is TGTGCCAGCAGCTTGGAGGCCAGCGGGAGGGCCGAGGGATTCGAGCAGTACTTC. It translates to CASSLEASGRAEGFEQYF.

In this sample, this clone turned up once. The chain employs TRBV4-1 and TRBJ1-2; 7 nucleotides match TRBD1. CDR1 is MGHRA, CDR2 YSYEKL, per germline. The V and J ends lost 4 bases and 2 bases, in that order; junction bases with no gene match: 4. The CDR3 extends over 14 amino acids. The CDR3 DNA reads TGCGCCAGCAGCCCCTTGGGACAGAACTATGGCTACACCTTC. This translates into CASSPLGQNYGYTF.

The rearrangement links TRBV28 to TRBJ1-4; TRBD1 matches 9 bases. The CDR3 has 16 amino acids. Trimming cost V 2 bases and J 0 bases; bases outside gene matches: 1. Per the germline V gene, CDR1 is MDHEN and CDR2 is SYDVKM. The CDR3 loop reads CASSLRTGATNEKLFF. CDR3 DNA sequence: TGTGCCAGCAGTTTACGGACAGGGGCAACTAATGAAAAACTGTTTTTT.

This clone was picked up one time. The chain employs TRBV5-1 and TRBJ2-5; weak D call: TRBD1 (5 bases). The closer fit of TRBJ2-7 to the DNA end suggests the J call may be wrong. The CDR3 covers 17 residues. Germline V CDR1 and CDR2: SGHRS, YFSETQ. The CDR3 region has the DNA TGCGCCAGCAGCTTGGATCCTACAGGCCCGGCGTTGGGCGAGCAGTACTTC. This translates into CASSLDPTGPALGEQYF.

This clone was recorded once. The chain joins TRBV19 to TRBJ2-2; TRBD1 is a possible D gene (5 bases). V dropped 4 bases and J dropped 6 bases, with 12 bases sitting between them. CDR3 size: 14 residues. The V gene's germline CDR1 is LNHDA and CDR2 SQIVND (reference sequence). CDR3 coding DNA: TGTGCCAGTAGTAGTCAGGGTATCGCCGGGGAGCTGTTTTTT. This gives the protein CASSSQGIAGELFF.

This chain connects TRBV7-9 to TRBJ2-1; 12 nucleotides agree with TRBD2. Per germline, CDR1 SEHNR and CDR2 FQNEAQ (reference sequence). The length of the CDR3 is 15 residues. V lost 8 bases and J lost 5; bases outside the gene matches: 7. CDR3 nucleotides: TGTGCCAGCGGACTAGCGGGAAGTTGGGACAATGAGCAGTTCTTC. This encodes CASGLAGSWDNEQFF.

V gene TRBV5-4 combines with J gene TRBJ1-1; a possible D gene is TRBD1 (6 bases). The CDR3 is 14 amino acids. Germline V gene data show CDR1 as SGHNT and CDR2 as YYREEE (reference sequence). The V end was cut by 4 bases, the J end by 4 bases, with 14 bases between. The CDR3 here is CASSLEGGSTEAFF. CDR3 coding DNA: TGTGCCAGCAGCCTGGAGGGGGGGTCCACTGAAGCTTTCTTT.

This chain uses TRBV2 with TRBJ2-5; 9 bases are a match to TRBD1. The J call may not be correct, given that the DNA end is closer to TRBJ2-7. The CDR3 consists of 15 residues. Germline V gene lookup returns CDR1 SNHLY and CDR2 FYNNEI. For the CDR3, the DNA is TGTGCCAGCAGTGAAGCGGGACAGGGCGCCTACGAGCAGTACTTC. This codes for CASSEAGQGAYEQYF.

The rearrangement joins TRBV6-5 to TRBJ2-7; maybe TRBD2 (5 bases). V lost 6 bases, J lost 6 bases, and 9 bases lay in between. The CDR3 extends over 11 amino acids. The germline V gene has CDR1 MNHEY and CDR2 SVGAGI. CDR3 in amino acids: CASSLDSEQYF. The CDR3 nucleotides are TGTGCCAGCAGCCTGGACTCCGAGCAGTACTTC.

The chain links TRBV28 to TRBJ1-4; TRBD1 agrees at 9 bases. J was trimmed by 7 bases and V by 5 bases; bases with no gene match: 8. This CDR3 is 15 amino acids long. Germline V gene data show CDR1 as MDHEN and CDR2 as SYDVKM. The CDR3 bases are TGTGCCAGCAGTCCGCCCGGGACAGGGAGTGAAAAACTGTTTTTT. Translation gives CASSPPGTGSEKLFF.

The V call is TRBV27, the J call TRBJ2-1; 13 bases fit TRBD2. Losses at the gene ends were 5 bases for V and 0 bases for J; bases not matched to a gene: 7. Germline V CDR1 and CDR2: MNHEY, SMNVEV (reference sequence). This CDR3 region has 18 residues. This CDR3 is CASSLGLAGLSSYNEQFF. As DNA, the CDR3 is TGTGCCAGCAGTCTGGGACTAGCGGGATTGAGCTCCTACAATGAGCAGTTCTTC.

This clone came up a few times. This sequence joins TRBV5-1 and TRBJ2-1; TRBD2 aligns across 7 bases. This CDR3 has 15 residues. CDR1 SGHRS and CDR2 YFSETQ come from the germline V gene. Unmatched junction bases numbered 6, after V lost 0 bases and J lost 6 bases. The CDR3 is CASSLAGRESNEQFF. The CDR3 coding sequence is TGCGCCAGCAGCTTGGCGGGGCGGGAGTCCAATGAGCAGTTCTTC. Using reference TRBV5-1 and TRBJ2-1 for the parts outside the CDR3, the full variable domain is KAGVTQTPRYLIKTRGQQVTLSCSPISGHRSVSWYQQTPGQGLQFLFEYFSETQRNKGNFPGRFSGRQFSNSRSEMNVSTLELGDSALYLCASSLAGRESNEQFFGPGTRLTVL.

The rearrangement joins TRBV11-1 to TRBJ2-7, with a tentative D call TRBD2 (6 bases). CDR3 length equals 13 residues. Germline CDR1 SGHAT, CDR2 FQDESV (reference sequence). V was clipped by 5 bases and J by 4 bases, with 12 bases between them. This CDR3 reads CASSALRGYEQYF. DNA of the CDR3: TGTGCCAGCAGCGCCCTACGGGGGTACGAGCAGTACTTC.

CDR3 region: CATSRARRGVNTEAFF. CDR3 sequence (DNA): TGTGCCACCAGCAGAGCCAGGCGGGGCGTGAACACTGAAGCTTTCTTT. V usage is TRBV15 and J usage is TRBJ1-1, with D possibly matching TRBD1 (5 bases). The germline V and J ends were trimmed by 1 base and 0 bases, with 12 bases remaining between them. Germline CDR1 and CDR2: LNHNV and YYDKDF (reference sequence). The CDR3 is 16 residues long.

The chain employs TRBV7-9 and TRBJ2-5, with 11 nucleotides matching TRBD2. CDR1 is SEHNR and CDR2 is FQNEAQ in the germline V gene (reference sequence). V shed 2 bases and J 4 bases; nucleotides not matched to a gene: 3. This CDR3 is 15 amino acids long. The CDR3 nucleotides are TGTGCCAGCAGCTTATATGGACTAGCGGGAGAGACCCAGTACTTC. This encodes CASSLYGLAGETQYF.

This chain connects TRBV5-1 to TRBJ2-7; 8 bases line up with TRBD1. Germline lookup yields CDR1 SGHRS and CDR2 YFSETQ. This CDR3 contains 15 residues. V dropped 0 bases and J dropped 4; count of bases not matched to a gene: 6. The CDR3 DNA is TGCGCCAGCAGCTTGGGACAGGGGATTATTTACGAGCAGTACTTC. It codes for CASSLGQGIIYEQYF.

Note on this clone: Other DNA sequences in the sample encode the same CDR3. In DNA, the CDR3 is TGTGCCAGCAGTTTATCCGGGGACTATGGCTACACCTTC. Protein sequence: CASSLSGDYGYTF. The chain recombines TRBV28 with TRBJ1-2; no clear D. The ends were cut back, 1 base at V and 3 bases at J, with 6 bases in the middle. The CDR3 is 13 residues long. The germline V gene has CDR1 MDHEN and CDR2 SYDVKM.

The J gene is TRBJ1-3, the V gene TRBV29-1, with D tentatively TRBD1 (5 bases). The V end was cut by 1 base, the J end by 0 bases, with 7 bases between. Germline lookup yields CDR1 SQVTM and CDR2 ANQGSEA. The CDR3 runs 14 residues. CDR3 sequence (DNA): TGCAGCGTTGAAGGCAGGGCCTCTGGAAACACCATATATTTT. It specifies CSVEGRASGNTIYF.

V is TRBV10-2 and J is TRBJ2-3; 9 nucleotides match TRBD2. The CDR3 length is 16 residues. Looked up from germline, CDR1 is WSHSY and CDR2 is SAAADI. With V trimmed by 4 bases and J by 0 bases, 5 bases remained unmatched. DNA for the CDR3: TGCGCCAGCAGTGGTGGGCTAGCGGGGAGCACAGATACGCAGTATTTT. It translates to CASSGGLAGSTDTQYF.

This clone occurred a few times. The V gene is TRBV5-1, the J gene TRBJ1-2, with TRBD1 matching over 8 bases. The CDR3 length is 15 residues. Germline CDR1 reads SGHRS; CDR2 reads YFSETQ. Unmatched junction bases numbered 9, after V lost 4 bases and J lost 4 bases. This CDR3 reads CASSPDRVSGYGYTF. The CDR3 DNA sequence: TGCGCCAGCAGCCCGGACAGGGTATCGGGCTATGGCTACACCTTC.